This T cell receptor (beta chain) was identified during a study of cytomegalovirus exposure and HLA in healthy donors. Study details: In terms of ancestry, the Caucasian-associated cluster contained around 79% of the roughly 400 genotyped donors. Study-level results: In a later analysis, TCR association rates varied by HLA locus: DRB1 most, HLA-C fewest. The authors later found most CMV-associated TCR beta chains appeared HLA-restricted. Association of 16,951 TCR beta sequences with HLA alleles was found at 0.05 false discovery rate in a later analysis.

Regarding this clone: Its target is unknown.

Germline-derived CDR1 and CDR2 are MNHEY and SVGAGI. This CDR3 comprises 14 residues. J lost 4 bases, V lost 6 bases, and 9 bases had no gene match. The study ran its PCR with 60 Vbeta and 13 Jbeta primers. Clones were read by immunoSEQ multiplex PCR, and TCRdb kept only the in-frame ones, dropping some. The data contain roughly 81,000 clones, around 79% of them singletons. This TCR was sampled from a man in his thirties or forties in good health and CMV-seronegative. J is TRBJ2-7 and V is TRBV6-5; 7 nucleotides match TRBD1. Sequencing input: PBMCs. CDR3 DNA: TGTGCCAGCAGCCGACGACAGGGCCGGTACGAGCAGTACTTC. The encoded protein is CASSRRQGRYEQYF.